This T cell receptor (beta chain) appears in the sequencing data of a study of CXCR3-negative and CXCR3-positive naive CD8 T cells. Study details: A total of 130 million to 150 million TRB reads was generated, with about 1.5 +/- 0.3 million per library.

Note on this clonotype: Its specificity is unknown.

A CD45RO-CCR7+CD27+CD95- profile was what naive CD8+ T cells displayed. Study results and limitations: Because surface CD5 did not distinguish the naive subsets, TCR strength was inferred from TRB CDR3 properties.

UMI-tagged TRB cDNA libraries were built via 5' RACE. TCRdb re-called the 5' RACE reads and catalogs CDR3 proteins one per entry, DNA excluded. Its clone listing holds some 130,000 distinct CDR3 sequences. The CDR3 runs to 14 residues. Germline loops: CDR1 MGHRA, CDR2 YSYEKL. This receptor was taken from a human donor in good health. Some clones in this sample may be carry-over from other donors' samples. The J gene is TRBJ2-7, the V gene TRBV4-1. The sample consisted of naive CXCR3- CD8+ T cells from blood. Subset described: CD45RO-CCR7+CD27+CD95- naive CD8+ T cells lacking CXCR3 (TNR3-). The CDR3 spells CASSQVSGSGEQYF.